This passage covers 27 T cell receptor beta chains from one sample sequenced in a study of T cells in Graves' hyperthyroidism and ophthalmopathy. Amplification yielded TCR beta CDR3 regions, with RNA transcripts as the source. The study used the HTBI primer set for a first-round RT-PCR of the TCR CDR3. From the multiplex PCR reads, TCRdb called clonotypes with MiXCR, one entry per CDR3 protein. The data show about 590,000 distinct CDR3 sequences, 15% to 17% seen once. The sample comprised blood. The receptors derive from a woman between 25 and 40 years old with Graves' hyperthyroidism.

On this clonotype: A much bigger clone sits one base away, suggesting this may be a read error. The CDR3 nucleotides read TGTGCCAGCAGCTTATCGGGGAGGACCGCTGAAGCTTTCTTT. Translated: CASSLSGRTAEAFF. This chain uses TRBV7-9 with TRBJ1-1; D unresolved. The CDR3 has 14 residues. CDR1 is SEHNR, CDR2 FQNEAQ, per germline (reference sequence). V lost 2 bases to trimming and J lost 6 bases, with 13 bases between them.

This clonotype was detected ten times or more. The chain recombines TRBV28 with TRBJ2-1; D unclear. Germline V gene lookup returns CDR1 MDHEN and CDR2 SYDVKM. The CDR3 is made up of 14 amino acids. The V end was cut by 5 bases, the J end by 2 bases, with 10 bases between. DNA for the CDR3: TGTGCCAGCAGTATGGTCGTCCCCTACAATGAGCAGTTCTTC. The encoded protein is CASSMVVPYNEQFF.

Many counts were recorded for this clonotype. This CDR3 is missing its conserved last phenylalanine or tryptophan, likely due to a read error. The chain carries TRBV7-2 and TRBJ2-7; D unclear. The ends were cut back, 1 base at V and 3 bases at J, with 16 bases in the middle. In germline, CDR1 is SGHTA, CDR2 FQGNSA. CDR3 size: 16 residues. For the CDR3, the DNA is TGTGCCAGCAGCTTAGATGGGCGAACGGCGGTCTACGAGCAGTACCTC. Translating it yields CASSLDGRTAVYEQYL.

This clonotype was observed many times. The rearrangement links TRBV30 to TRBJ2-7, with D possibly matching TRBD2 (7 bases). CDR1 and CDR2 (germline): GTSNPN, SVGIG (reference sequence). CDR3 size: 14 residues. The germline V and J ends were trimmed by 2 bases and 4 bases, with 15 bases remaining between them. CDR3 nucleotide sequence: TGTGCCTGGAGTAGCGTGGAGGGGGGGTACGAGCAGTACTTC. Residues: CAWSSVEGGYEQYF. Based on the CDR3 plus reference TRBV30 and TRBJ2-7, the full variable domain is SQTIHQWPATLVQPVGSPLSLECTVEGTSNPNLYWYRQAAGRGLQLLFYSVGIGQISSEVPQNLSASRPQDRQFILSSKKLLLSDSGFYLCAWSSVEGGYEQYFGPGTRLTVT.

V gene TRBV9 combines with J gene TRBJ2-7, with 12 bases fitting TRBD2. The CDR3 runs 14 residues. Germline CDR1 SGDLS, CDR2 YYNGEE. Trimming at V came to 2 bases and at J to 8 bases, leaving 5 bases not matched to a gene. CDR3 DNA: TGTGCCAGCAGCGTCGGGACTAGCGGGCACCAGCAGTACTTC. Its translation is CASSVGTSGHQQYF.

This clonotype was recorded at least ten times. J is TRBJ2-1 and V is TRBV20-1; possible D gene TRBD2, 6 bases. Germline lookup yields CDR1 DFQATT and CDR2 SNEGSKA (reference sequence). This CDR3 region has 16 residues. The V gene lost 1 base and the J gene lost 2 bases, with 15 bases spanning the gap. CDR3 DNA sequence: TGCAGTGCTAGAGCCCCAAGGGTAGCGGCCTACAATGAGCAGTTCTTC. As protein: CSARAPRVAAYNEQFF.

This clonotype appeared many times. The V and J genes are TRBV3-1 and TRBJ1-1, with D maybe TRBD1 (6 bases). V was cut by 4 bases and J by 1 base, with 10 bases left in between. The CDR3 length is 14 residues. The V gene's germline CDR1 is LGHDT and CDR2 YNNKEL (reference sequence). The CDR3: CASSRGQWNTEAFF. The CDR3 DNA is TGTGCCAGCAGCCGGGGACAATGGAACACTGAAGCTTTCTTT.

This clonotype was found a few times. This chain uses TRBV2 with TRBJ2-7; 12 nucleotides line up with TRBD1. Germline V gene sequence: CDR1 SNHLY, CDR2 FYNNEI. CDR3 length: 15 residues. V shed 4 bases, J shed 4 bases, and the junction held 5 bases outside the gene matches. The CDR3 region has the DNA TGTGCCAGCAGTGGAGGGGACAGGGGGCCGTACGAGCAGTACTTC. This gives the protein CASSGGDRGPYEQYF.

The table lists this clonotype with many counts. CDR3 loop: CASSPRGQGIDYGYTF. Here the CDR3 DNA reads TGTGCCAGCAGCCCCCGGGGACAGGGCATCGACTATGGCTACACCTTC. V gene TRBV11-1 combines with J gene TRBJ1-2; 9 bases match TRBD1. Germline CDR1 is SGHAT and CDR2 is FQDESV (reference sequence). The CDR3 is 16 amino acids. The ends lost 5 bases at V and 3 bases at J; junction bases unmatched: 10.

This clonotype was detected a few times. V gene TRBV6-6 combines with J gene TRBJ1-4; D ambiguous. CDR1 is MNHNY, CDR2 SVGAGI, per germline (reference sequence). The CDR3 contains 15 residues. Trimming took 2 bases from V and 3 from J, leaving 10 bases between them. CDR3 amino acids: CASSYPERANEKLFF. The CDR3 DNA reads TGTGCCAGCAGTTACCCCGAGCGGGCTAATGAAAAACTGTTTTTT.

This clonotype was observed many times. The CDR3 loop is CASSQAPSGGNTEAFF. CDR3 in DNA: TGTGCCAGCAGCCAAGCACCTAGCGGGGGCAACACTGAAGCTTTCTTT. The J gene is TRBJ1-1, the V gene TRBV3-1, with a weak D call TRBD1 (6 bases). Germline V CDR1 and CDR2: LGHDT, YNNKEL (reference sequence). V was trimmed by 1 base and J by 2 bases, leaving 14 bases between them. This CDR3 is 16 amino acids long.

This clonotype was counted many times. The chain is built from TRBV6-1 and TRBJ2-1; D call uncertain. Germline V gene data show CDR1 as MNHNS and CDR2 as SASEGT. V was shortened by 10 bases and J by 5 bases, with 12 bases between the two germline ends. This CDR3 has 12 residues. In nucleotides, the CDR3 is TGTGCCACCTCCCGGGTGGACAATGAGCAGTTCTTC. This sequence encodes CATSRVDNEQFF.

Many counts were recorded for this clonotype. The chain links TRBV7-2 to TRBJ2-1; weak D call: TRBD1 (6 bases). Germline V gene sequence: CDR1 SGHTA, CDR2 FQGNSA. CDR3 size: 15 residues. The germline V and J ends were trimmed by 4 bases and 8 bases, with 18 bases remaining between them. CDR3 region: CASSSRTESAYEQFF. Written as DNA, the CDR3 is TGTGCCAGCAGCTCGCGGACAGAATCTGCATATGAGCAGTTCTTC.

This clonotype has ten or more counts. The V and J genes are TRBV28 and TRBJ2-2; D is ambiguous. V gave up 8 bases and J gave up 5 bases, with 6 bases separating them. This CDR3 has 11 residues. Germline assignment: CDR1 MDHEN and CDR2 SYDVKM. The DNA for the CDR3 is TGTGCCAGCCGGGTAACCGGGGAGCTGTTTTTT. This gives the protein CASRVTGELFF.

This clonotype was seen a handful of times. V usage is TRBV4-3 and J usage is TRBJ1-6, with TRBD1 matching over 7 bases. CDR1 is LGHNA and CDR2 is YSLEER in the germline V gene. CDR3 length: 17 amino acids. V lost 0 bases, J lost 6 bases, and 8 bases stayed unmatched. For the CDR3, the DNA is TGCGCCAGCAGCCAAGATCTCCCGACAGGGATTAATTCACCCCTCCACTTT. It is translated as CASSQDLPTGINSPLHF.

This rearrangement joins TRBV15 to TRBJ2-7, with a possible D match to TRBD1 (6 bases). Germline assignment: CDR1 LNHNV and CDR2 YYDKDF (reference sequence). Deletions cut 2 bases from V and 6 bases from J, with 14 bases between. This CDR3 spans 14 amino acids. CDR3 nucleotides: TGTGCCACCAGCAGAAAACCTAGGGACACCGAGCAGTACTTC. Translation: CATSRKPRDTEQYF.

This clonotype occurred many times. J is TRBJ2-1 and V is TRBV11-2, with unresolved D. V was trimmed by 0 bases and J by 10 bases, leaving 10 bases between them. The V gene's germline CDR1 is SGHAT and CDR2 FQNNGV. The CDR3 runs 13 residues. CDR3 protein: CASSLERSGEQFF. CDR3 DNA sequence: TGTGCCAGCAGCTTAGAGCGGTCAGGAGAGCAGTTCTTC.

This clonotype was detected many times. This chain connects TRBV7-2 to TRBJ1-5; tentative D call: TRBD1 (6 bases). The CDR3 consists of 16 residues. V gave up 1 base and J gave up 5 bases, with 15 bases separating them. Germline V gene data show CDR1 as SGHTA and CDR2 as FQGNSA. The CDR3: CASSLVGTGNDQPQHF. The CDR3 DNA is TGTGCCAGCAGCTTAGTAGGCACAGGGAACGATCAGCCCCAGCATTTT. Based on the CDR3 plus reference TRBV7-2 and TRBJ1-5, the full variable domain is GAGVSQSPSNKVTEKGKDVELRCDPISGHTALYWYRQSLGQGLEFLIYFQGNSAPDKSGLPSDRFSAERTGGSVSTLTIQRTQQEDSAVYLCASSLVGTGNDQPQHFGDGTRLSIL.

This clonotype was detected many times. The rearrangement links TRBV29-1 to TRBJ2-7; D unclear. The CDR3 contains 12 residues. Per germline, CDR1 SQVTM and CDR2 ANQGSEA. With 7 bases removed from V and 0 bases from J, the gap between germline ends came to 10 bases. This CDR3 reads CSAQTPSYEQYF. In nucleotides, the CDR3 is TGCAGCGCCCAGACCCCCTCCTACGAGCAGTACTTC.

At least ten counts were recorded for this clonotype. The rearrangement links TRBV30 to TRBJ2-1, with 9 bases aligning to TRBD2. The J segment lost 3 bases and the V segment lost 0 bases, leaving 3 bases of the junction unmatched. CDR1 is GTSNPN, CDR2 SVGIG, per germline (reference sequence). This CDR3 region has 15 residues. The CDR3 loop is CAWSVASGNYNEQFF. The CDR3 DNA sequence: TGTGCCTGGAGTGTAGCTAGCGGGAACTACAATGAGCAGTTCTTC.

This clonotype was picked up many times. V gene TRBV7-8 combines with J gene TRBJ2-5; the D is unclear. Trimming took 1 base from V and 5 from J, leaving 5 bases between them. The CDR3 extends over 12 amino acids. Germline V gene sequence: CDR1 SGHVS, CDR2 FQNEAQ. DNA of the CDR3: TGTGCCAGCAGCTTAGAGGTTGAGACCCAGTACTTC. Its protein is CASSLEVETQYF.

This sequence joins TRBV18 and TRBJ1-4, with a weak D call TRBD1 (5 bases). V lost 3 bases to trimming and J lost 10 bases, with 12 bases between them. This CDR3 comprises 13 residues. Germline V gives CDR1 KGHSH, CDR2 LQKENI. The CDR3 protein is CASSPEGPGKLFF. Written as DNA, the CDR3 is TGTGCCAGCTCACCGGAGGGACCGGGAAAACTGTTTTTT.

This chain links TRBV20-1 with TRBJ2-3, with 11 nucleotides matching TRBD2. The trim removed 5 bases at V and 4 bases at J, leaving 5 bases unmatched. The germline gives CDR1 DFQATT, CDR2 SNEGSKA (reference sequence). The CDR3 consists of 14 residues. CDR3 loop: CSASLTSGADTQYF. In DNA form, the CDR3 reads TGCAGTGCTTCTCTGACTAGCGGGGCAGATACGCAGTATTTT.

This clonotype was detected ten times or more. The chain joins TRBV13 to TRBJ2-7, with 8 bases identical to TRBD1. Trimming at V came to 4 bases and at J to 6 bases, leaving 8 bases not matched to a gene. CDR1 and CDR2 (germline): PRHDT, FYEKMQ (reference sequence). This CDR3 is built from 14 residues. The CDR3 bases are TGTGCCAGCAGCTCAGGAGACAGGGGACGCGAGCAGTACTTC. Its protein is CASSSGDRGREQYF.

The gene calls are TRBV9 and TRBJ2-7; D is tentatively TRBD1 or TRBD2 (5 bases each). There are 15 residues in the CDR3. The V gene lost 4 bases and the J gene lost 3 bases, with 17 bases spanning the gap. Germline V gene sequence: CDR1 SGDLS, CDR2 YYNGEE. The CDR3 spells CASSPGTGLGYEQYF. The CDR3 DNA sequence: TGTGCCAGCAGCCCCGGGACCGGCCTTGGCTACGAGCAGTACTTC.

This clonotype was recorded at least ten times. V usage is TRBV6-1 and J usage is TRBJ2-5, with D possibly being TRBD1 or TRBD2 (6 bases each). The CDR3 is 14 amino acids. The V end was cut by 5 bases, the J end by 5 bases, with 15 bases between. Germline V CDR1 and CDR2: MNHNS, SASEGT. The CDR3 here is CASSPEGGSETQYF. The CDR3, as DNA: TGTGCCAGCAGTCCCGAGGGGGGATCGGAGACCCAGTACTTC.

CDR3 in DNA: TGTGCCAGCAGCTCACCCGGGACAGGGTTTTCTTCTGGCTACACCTTC. Translating gives CASSSPGTGFSSGYTF. The V gene is TRBV9, the J gene TRBJ1-2, with 9 bases that match TRBD1. Per the germline V gene, CDR1 is SGDLS and CDR2 is YYNGEE. Losses at the gene ends were 4 bases for V and 7 bases for J; bases not matched to a gene: 14. The CDR3 loop spans 16 amino acids.